This T cell receptor (beta chain) was captured by sequencing in a study of blood T cell repertoires in COVID-19. Overall study context: Samples representing acute and convalescent COVID-19 were sourced from the United States, Italy and Spain. In each case, the material was cDNA or gDNA derived from T cells, B-cell-depleted T cells, or PBMCs.

TCRdb's copy holds only in-frame clones and misses some; the assay was immunoSEQ multiplex PCR. The sample lists roughly 110,000 clones; about 80% were seen once. The CDR3 length is 12 residues. Germline V gene data show CDR1 as SQVTM and CDR2 as ANQGSEA. The sequence derives from a man aged 65 to 79 with acute or convalescent COVID-19. The chain links TRBV29-1 to TRBJ2-7; D call uncertain. What was sequenced was peripheral blood. The CDR3, as DNA: TGCAGTGCGGCCCCGAGCTCCTACGAGCAGTACTTC. This sequence encodes CSAAPSSYEQYF.